This T cell receptor beta chain was documented in a study of T-cell memory formation after mild COVID-19. This clonotype was counted many times. From the 5' RACE reads, TCRdb called clonotypes with MiXCR, one entry per CDR3 protein. Here the sample spans about 430,000 distinct CDR3 sequences, approximately 24% being singletons. V dropped 8 bases and J dropped 7; count of bases not matched to a gene: 7. CDR1 is LNHNV and CDR2 is YYDKDF in the germline V gene (reference sequence). CDR3 length: 13 residues. Sequencing used PBMCs or a T cell subset sorted from them (not recorded which). This clonotype was obtained from an adult woman who had mild COVID-19 (a few samples of this study predate the infection). Cell type and time point are not known. This chain joins TRBV15 and TRBJ2-1; 8 bases fit TRBD2. This chain's CDR3 is CATSERESNEQFF. DNA of the CDR3: TGTGCCACCTCCGAGCGGGAGTCAAATGAGCAGTTCTTC.